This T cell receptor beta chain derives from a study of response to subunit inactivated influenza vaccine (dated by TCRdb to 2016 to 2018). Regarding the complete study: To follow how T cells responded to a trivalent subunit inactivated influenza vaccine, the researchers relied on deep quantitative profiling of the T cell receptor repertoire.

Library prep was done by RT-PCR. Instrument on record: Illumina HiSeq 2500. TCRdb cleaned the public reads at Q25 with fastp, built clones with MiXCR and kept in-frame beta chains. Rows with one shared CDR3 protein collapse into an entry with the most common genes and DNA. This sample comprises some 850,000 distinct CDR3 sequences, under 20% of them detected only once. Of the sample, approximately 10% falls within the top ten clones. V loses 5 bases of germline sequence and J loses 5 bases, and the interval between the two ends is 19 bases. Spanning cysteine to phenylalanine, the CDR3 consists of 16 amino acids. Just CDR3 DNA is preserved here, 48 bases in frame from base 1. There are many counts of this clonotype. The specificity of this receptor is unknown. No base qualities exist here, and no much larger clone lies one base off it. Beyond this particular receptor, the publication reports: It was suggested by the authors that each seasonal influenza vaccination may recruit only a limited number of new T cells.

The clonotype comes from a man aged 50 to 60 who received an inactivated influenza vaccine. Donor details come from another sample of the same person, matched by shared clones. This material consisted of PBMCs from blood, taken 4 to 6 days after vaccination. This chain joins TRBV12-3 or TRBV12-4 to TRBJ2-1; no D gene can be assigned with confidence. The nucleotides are TGTGCCAGCAGTGCCTCCCGCCCGAGGACGCACAATGAGCAGTTCTTC. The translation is CASSASRPRTHNEQFF.